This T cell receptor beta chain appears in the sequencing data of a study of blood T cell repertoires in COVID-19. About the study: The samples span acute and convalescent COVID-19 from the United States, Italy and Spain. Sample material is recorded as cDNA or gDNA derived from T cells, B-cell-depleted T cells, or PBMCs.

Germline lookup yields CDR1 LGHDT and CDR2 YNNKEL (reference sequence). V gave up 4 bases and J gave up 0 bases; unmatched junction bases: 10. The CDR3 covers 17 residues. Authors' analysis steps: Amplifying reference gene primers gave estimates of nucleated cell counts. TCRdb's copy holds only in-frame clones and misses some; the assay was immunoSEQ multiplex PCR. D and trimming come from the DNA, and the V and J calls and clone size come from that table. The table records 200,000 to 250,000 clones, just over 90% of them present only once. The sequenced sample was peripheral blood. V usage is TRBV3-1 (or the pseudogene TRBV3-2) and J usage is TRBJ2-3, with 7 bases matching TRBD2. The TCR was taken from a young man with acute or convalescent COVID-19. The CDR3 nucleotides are TGTGCCAGCAGCCTGACGCTACAAGCGGGAAGCACAGATACGCAGTATTTT. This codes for CASSLTLQAGSTDTQYF.